This T cell receptor (beta chain) was sequenced in a study of blood T cell repertoires in COVID-19 (dated by TCRdb to 2019 to 2021). With respect to the entire study: Collaborator samples came from the United States, Italy and Spain and covered acute and convalescent phases of COVID-19. The prospective study material was composed of cDNA or gDNA derived from T cells, B-cell-depleted T cells, or PBMCs. The dataset comprised deeply sampled blood TCRbeta repertoires from subjects exposed to, actively infected with, or recovered from COVID-19. The repertoires were released in a freely available public database intended as a resource for research on the immune response to SARS-CoV-2. The samples were drawn from the first 160 participants of the ongoing ImmuneRACE study and from 1,254 subjects provided by 6 global collaborators. Nearly every sample came with metadata listing a de-identified subject ID, COVID-19 status, age in years and sex. HLA class I and class II types, where available, came from metadata supplied by the sample provider rather than from assay-based typing.

TCRbeta CDR3 regions were amplified from genomic DNA using the immunoSEQ Assay, a bias-controlled multiplex PCR. Processing in the source paper ran as follows. The number of nucleated cells in each sample was estimated from the amplification of reference gene primers within the assay. To quantify the absolute abundance of each unique TCRbeta CDR3 rearrangement, sequence reads were collapsed and filtered. For each sample, productive Simpson clonality was calculated as the square root of Simpson's diversity index across productive rearrangements. Imported from immuneACCESS, the table was reduced by TCRdb to in-frame sequences with V and J called. These copies leave out some clones; in studies compared against another copy, an unresolved V gene accounts for under half, and the cause of the remainder is not known. V and J calls and clone size are as listed in that table; D and trimming were resolved from the DNA. For this sample the table gives about 200,000 clones, of which over 70% were detected only once. Together, the top ten hold around 6.9% of the sample.

Whole blood was collected in K2EDTA tubes by collaborating institutions according to the institutions' own protocols. For TCRbeta analysis, collaborator samples were shipped as frozen whole blood, as isolated PBMCs, or as DNA extracted from either sample type. As for this clone: Its antigen is unknown. Within one base of it there is no much larger clone, and no base qualities were kept.

The germline V gene provides CDR1 SGHVS and CDR2 FNYEAQ. The germline V end is reduced by 1 base and the J end by 0 bases; junction bases left unmatched: 2. The CDR3 contains 15 residues, cysteine and phenylalanine counted. The retained sequence is limited to the CDR3, 45 bases, with the frame set at the first base. Broader findings and caveats from the paper: The amount of clinical and demographic metadata varied by source and participant and was provided uncurated.

This receptor was identified in a man aged 55 to 69 with acute or convalescent COVID-19. The specimen sequenced was peripheral blood. This chain is built from TRBV7-6 and TRBJ2-7, with 8 bases aligning to TRBD1. CDR3 region: CASSLGDRSSYEQYF. The bases read TGTGCCAGCAGCTTAGGGGACAGGAGCTCCTACGAGCAGTACTTC.